These 2 T cell receptor beta chains came from one sample sequenced in a study of blood T cell repertoires in COVID-19. Assay: immunoSEQ multiplex PCR; the TCRdb copy retains only in-frame clones and omits some. The sample yields 150,000 to 200,000 clones, roughly 83% seen once. Sequencing was done on a sample of peripheral blood. The source of these receptors is a woman older than 75 with active or convalescent COVID-19.

The J gene is TRBJ1-1, the V gene TRBV14; D possibly corresponds to TRBD1 (5 bases). Germline V gene data show CDR1 as SGHDN and CDR2 as FVKESK. V was cut by 1 base and J by 5 bases, with 14 bases left in between. The CDR3 is made up of 15 amino acids. In DNA, the CDR3 is TGTGCCAGCAGCCAAGCGACTGGATCAGGGACTGAAGCTTTCTTT. Protein sequence: CASSQATGSGTEAFF.

V gene TRBV7-2 combines with J gene TRBJ1-2; possibly TRBD1 for D (6 bases). Germline lookup yields CDR1 SGHTA and CDR2 FQGNSA. The V end was cut by 4 bases, the J end by 2 bases, with 11 bases between. The CDR3 is made up of 14 amino acids. The CDR3 loop reads CASSSNTGNYGYTF. CDR3 nucleotides: TGTGCCAGCAGCTCAAATACAGGGAACTATGGCTACACCTTC.